Shown below are 27 T cell receptor beta chains from a single sample sequenced in a study of blood T cell repertoires in COVID-19. Sequencing was performed with immunoSEQ multiplex PCR; in TCRdb, only in-frame clones are kept and a portion is missing. The data contain about 60,000 clones, roughly 76% of them singletons. Sequencing was done on a sample of peripheral blood. These receptors were collected from a man between 45 and 60 years old with active or convalescent COVID-19.

The V and J genes are TRBV7-3 and TRBJ2-2, with 8 bases lining up with TRBD2. CDR1 is SGHTA, CDR2 FQGTGA, per germline. There are 16 residues in the CDR3. Unmatched junction bases numbered 3, after V lost 0 bases and J lost 3 bases. The CDR3 sequence is CASSLTGGADTGELFF. For the CDR3, the DNA is TGTGCCAGCAGCTTAACCGGGGGGGCGGACACCGGGGAGCTGTTTTTT. Full variable domain (missing parts from reference TRBV7-3 and TRBJ2-2): GAGVSQTPSNKVTEKGKYVELRCDPISGHTALYWYRQSLGQGPEFLIYFQGTGAADDSGLPNDRFFAVRPEGSVSTLKIQRTERGDSAVYLCASSLTGGADTGELFFGEGSRLTVL.

The CDR3 sequence is CASSLVGDRPELPSYEQYF. DNA of the CDR3: TGTGCCAGCAGCTTGGTTGGGGACAGGCCTGAGTTACCTTCCTACGAGCAGTACTTC. The chain links TRBV5-6 to TRBJ2-7, with 8 bases that match TRBD1. Germline V CDR1 and CDR2: SGHDT, YYEEEE. The ends lost 0 bases at V and 1 base at J; junction bases unmatched: 15. The CDR3 consists of 19 residues.

This clone was seen only a few times. V and J are TRBV29-1 and TRBJ2-2; 8 bases align to TRBD2. There are 14 residues in the CDR3. Germline V gives CDR1 SQVTM, CDR2 ANQGSEA. V lost 7 bases, J lost 7 bases, and 11 bases stayed unmatched. CDR3: CSGVRAGDGGELFF. The CDR3 region has the DNA TGCAGCGGTGTGAGAGCGGGAGATGGCGGGGAGCTGTTTTTT.

This clone appeared once. The chain employs TRBV6-1 and TRBJ2-1; 10 positions match TRBD2. Germline V gives CDR1 MNHNS, CDR2 SASEGT. The J segment lost 7 bases and the V segment lost 8 bases, leaving 11 bases of the junction unmatched. This CDR3 has 15 residues. DNA for the CDR3: TGTGCCAGCGGCGGCCAGCGGGAGGGGGGGAATGAGCAGTTCTTC. It encodes CASGGQREGGNEQFF.

The chain joins TRBV14 to TRBJ1-3, with no clear D. This CDR3 has 14 residues. Germline loops: CDR1 SGHDN, CDR2 FVKESK. V was trimmed by 1 base and J by 4 bases, leaving 8 bases between them. Here the CDR3 reads CASSQAGFGNTIYF. As DNA, the CDR3 is TGTGCCAGCAGCCAAGCCGGGTTCGGAAACACCATATATTTT.

V is TRBV19 and J is TRBJ1-1; D may be TRBD1 (5 bases). Trimming took off 8 bases at V and 4 bases at J, with 17 bases between the two ends. Germline CDR1 is LNHDA and CDR2 is SQIVND (reference sequence). The CDR3 spans 14 residues. CDR3 residues: CASHLGGTGTEAFF. CDR3 sequence (DNA): TGTGCCAGTCACCTTGGAGGGACGGGCACTGAAGCTTTCTTT.

The chain combines TRBV19 with TRBJ1-1, with no clear D. Trimming left V 8 bases short and J 5 bases short, with 9 bases between. Germline values: CDR1 LNHDA, CDR2 SQIVND (reference sequence). The CDR3 has 11 residues. The CDR3 nucleotides read TGTGCCAGTGGAAGGGAGACTGAAGCTTTCTTT. Translated, it gives CASGRETEAFF.

The V and J genes are TRBV6-5 and TRBJ2-2; D may be TRBD1 (6 bases). Germline CDR1 MNHEY, CDR2 SVGAGI. V dropped 8 bases and J dropped 1 base, with 8 bases sitting between them. The CDR3 consists of 13 residues. For the CDR3, the DNA is TGTGCCAGCGGGACAATGAACACCGGGGAGCTGTTTTTT. Amino acid sequence: CASGTMNTGELFF.

This clone came up once. V and J are TRBV9 and TRBJ1-2; 9 nucleotides match TRBD1. Unmatched junction bases numbered 8, after V lost 4 bases and J lost 7 bases. Germline V CDR1 and CDR2: SGDLS, YYNGEE. The CDR3 sequence is 14 residues long. The CDR3 sequence: CASSLSGTGTGYTF. Written as DNA, the CDR3 is TGTGCCAGCAGCCTATCCGGGACAGGGACTGGCTACACCTTC.

On this clone: A read error may account for a junction end that differs from germline. The rearrangement links TRBV11-3 to TRBJ2-5; perhaps TRBD1 as D (5 bases). The CDR3 has 13 residues. CDR1 SGHNT and CDR2 YENEEA come from the germline V gene. The CDR3 coding sequence is TGTGCCAGCAGCCTAGACGAAAGGGGAACCCAGTACTTC. Translated, it gives CASSLDERGTQYF. Complete variable domain (other parts from reference TRBV11-3 and TRBJ2-5): EAGVVQSPRYKIIEKKQPVAFWCNPISGHNTLYWYLQNLGQGPELLIRYENEEAVDDSQLPKDRFSAERLKGVDSTLKIQPAELGDSAVYLCASSLDERGTQYFGPGTRLLVL.

As DNA, the CDR3 is TGTGCCTGGAGTGTAACATACTACGATACCCAGTTCTTC. Encoded protein: CAWSVTYYDTQFF. V gene TRBV30 combines with J gene TRBJ2-1; the D is unclear. The germline gives CDR1 GTSNPN, CDR2 SVGIG (reference sequence). The CDR3 extends over 13 amino acids. The germline V and J ends were trimmed by 0 bases and 13 bases, with 16 bases remaining between them.

This clone was counted only a few times. V usage is TRBV7-2 and J usage is TRBJ1-2; D call uncertain. The V end lost 2 bases, the J end lost 3 bases, and 10 bases lay between the germline ends. The CDR3 spans 14 residues. In germline, CDR1 is SGHTA, CDR2 FQGNSA. DNA of the CDR3: TGTGCCAGCAGCTTACCGGGGAAATACTATGGCTACACCTTC. Protein sequence: CASSLPGKYYGYTF.

The V gene is TRBV15, the J gene TRBJ2-7; 10 nucleotides line up with TRBD1. The CDR3 loop spans 15 amino acids. Trimming at V came to 2 bases and at J to 7 bases, leaving 8 bases not matched to a gene. Per the germline V gene, CDR1 is LNHNV and CDR2 is YYDKDF (reference sequence). The CDR3, as DNA: TGTGCCACCAGCAGATCCACCGGGACAGGGGATGAGCAGTACTTC. Protein product: CATSRSTGTGDEQYF.

The chain links TRBV7-3 to TRBJ2-7; TRBD2 matches 10 bases. V shed 5 bases and J 5 bases; nucleotides not matched to a gene: 6. The CDR3 contains 14 residues. Germline V gene data show CDR1 as SGHTA and CDR2 as FQGTGA. Here the CDR3 reads CASSASGRANEQYF. The DNA for the CDR3 is TGTGCCAGCAGCGCGAGCGGGAGGGCCAACGAGCAGTACTTC. Full variable domain (outside the CDR3, taken from reference TRBV7-3 and TRBJ2-7): GAGVSQTPSNKVTEKGKYVELRCDPISGHTALYWYRQSLGQGPEFLIYFQGTGAADDSGLPNDRFFAVRPEGSVSTLKIQRTERGDSAVYLCASSASGRANEQYFGPGTRLTVT.

The genes are TRBV9 and TRBJ1-1, with TRBD1 as a possible D gene (5 bases). The germline CDR1 and CDR2 sequences are SGDLS and YYNGEE. The CDR3 runs 14 residues. Trimming stripped 0 bases from V and 3 bases from J, with 9 bases between. In DNA form, the CDR3 reads TGTGCCAGCAGCGTAGCCAGGGCCGACACTGAAGCTTTCTTT. It translates to CASSVARADTEAFF.

V gene TRBV3-1 (or the pseudogene TRBV3-2) combines with J gene TRBJ2-5; a possible D gene is TRBD1 (6 bases). Trimming removed 6 bases from V and 5 bases from J, with 19 bases in between. Germline V gene sequence: CDR1 LGHDT, CDR2 YNNKEL (reference sequence). This CDR3 contains 15 residues. The CDR3 sequence is CASSHTKGDGETQYF. In DNA form, the CDR3 reads TGTGCCAGCAGTCACACCAAGGGGGATGGGGAGACCCAGTACTTC.

This clone was seen more than once but under ten times. The J gene is TRBJ1-1, the V gene TRBV7-2; TRBD1 matches 7 bases. The CDR3 runs 15 residues. Germline lookup yields CDR1 SGHTA and CDR2 FQGNSA. The V segment lost 1 base and the J segment 3 bases; nucleotides outside the gene matches: 5. CDR3 bases: TGTGCCAGCAGCTTAGACGGGACAGCTGACACTGAAGCTTTCTTT. Translating gives CASSLDGTADTEAFF. The full variable domain, its missing parts supplied by reference TRBV7-2 and TRBJ1-1, is GAGVSQSPSNKVTEKGKDVELRCDPISGHTALYWYRQSLGQGLEFLIYFQGNSAPDKSGLPSDRFSAERTGGSVSTLTIQRTQQEDSAVYLCASSLDGTADTEAFFGQGTRLTVV.

The CDR3 is CASTPTPGGENYEQYF. The CDR3 coding sequence is TGTGCCAGCACCCCTACGCCAGGGGGCGAAAACTACGAGCAGTACTTC. The V and J genes are TRBV7-8 and TRBJ2-7, with 8 positions matching TRBD1. In germline, CDR1 is SGHVS, CDR2 FQNEAQ. CDR3 length: 16 residues. With V trimmed by 7 bases and J by 3 bases, 14 bases remained unmatched.

The rearrangement uses TRBV29-1 and TRBJ2-5; 10 bases are a match to TRBD2. The CDR3 spans 13 residues. Germline V gene lookup returns CDR1 SQVTM and CDR2 ANQGSEA. The trim removed 3 bases at V and 6 bases at J, leaving 4 bases unmatched. The CDR3 loop reads CSVEASGGKTQYF. The CDR3 nucleotides are TGCAGCGTTGAGGCTAGCGGGGGTAAGACCCAGTACTTC.

This clone came up a few times. Relative to the germline gene, one junction end is altered; a read error may explain this. The rearrangement links TRBV5-3 to TRBJ1-3; D ambiguous. TRBV5-3 is designated an ORF whose function remains uncertain. CDR3 length equals 11 residues. The CDR3 reads CARSPARGITF. DNA for the CDR3: TGTGCCAGAAGCCCCGCTCGCGGAATTACGTTT.

The J gene is TRBJ2-7, the V gene TRBV11-2; 7 nucleotides line up with TRBD2. J gave up 5 bases and V 1 base, and 8 bases lay outside the gene matches. CDR1 and CDR2 from the germline V gene are SGHAT and FQNNGV. This CDR3 has 15 residues. The chain's CDR3 is CASSLVGGRLNEQYF. The CDR3 DNA reads TGTGCCAGCAGCTTAGTGGGGGGGAGGCTGAACGAGCAGTACTTC.

V is TRBV5-4 and J is TRBJ2-1, with D possibly TRBD1 on 5 matching bases. V lost 1 base to trimming and J lost 0 bases, with 11 bases between them. The CDR3 sequence is 16 residues long. Germline V gene sequence: CDR1 SGHNT, CDR2 YYREEE (reference sequence). CDR3 region: CASSLRGTRSYNEQFF. The CDR3 DNA sequence: TGTGCCAGCAGCTTGAGGGGTACACGCTCCTACAATGAGCAGTTCTTC.

The chain uses TRBV12-3 or TRBV12-4 and TRBJ1-1; D remains ambiguous. The V end was cut by 2 bases, the J end by 1 base, with 5 bases between. This CDR3 has 13 amino acids. CDR3 residues: CASSLSGNTEAFF. CDR3 nucleotides: TGTGCCAGCAGTTTATCGGGGAACACTGAAGCTTTCTTT.

The chain has TRBV6-5 and TRBJ2-1; 7 nucleotides line up with TRBD2. Losses at the gene ends were 2 bases for V and 10 bases for J; bases not matched to a gene: 8. The CDR3 has 14 residues. Germline V gives CDR1 MNHEY, CDR2 SVGAGI. CDR3 in DNA: TGTGCCAGCAGTTACACTAGCGAGATAATCGAGCAGTTCTTC. Its translation: CASSYTSEIIEQFF.

Only one count was recorded for this clone. J is TRBJ1-1 and V is TRBV3-1 (or the pseudogene TRBV3-2); TRBD1 aligns across 8 bases. J lost 8 bases, V lost 4 bases, and 3 bases had no gene match. CDR1 LGHDT and CDR2 YNNKEL come from the germline V gene (reference sequence). The CDR3 consists of 12 residues. The CDR3 region has the DNA TGTGCCAGCAGCCGCGGGGACAGGGAAGCTTTCTTT. Amino acid sequence: CASSRGDREAFF.

This clone was found a few times. The chain uses TRBV3-1 (or the pseudogene TRBV3-2) and TRBJ1-6, with D unclear. Trimming removed 6 bases at V and 8 bases at J, with 11 bases between. The CDR3 consists of 13 residues. Germline V lookup: CDR1 LGHDT, CDR2 YNNKEL (reference sequence). CDR3 region: CASRNRHDSPLHF. The CDR3 DNA reads as TGTGCCAGCAGGAACCGACATGATTCACCCCTCCACTTT.

This chain links TRBV11-2 with TRBJ2-1; 11 bases map to TRBD2. CDR1 SGHAT and CDR2 FQNNGV come from the germline V gene. The J segment lost 4 bases and the V segment lost 2 bases, leaving 4 bases of the junction unmatched. The CDR3 runs 16 residues. The CDR3 is CASSLQLAGAYNEQFF. The CDR3 nucleotides are TGTGCCAGCAGCTTACAACTAGCGGGGGCGTACAATGAGCAGTTCTTC.